A single sample gave rise to the 19 T cell receptor beta chains below, sequenced in a study of blood T cell repertoires in COVID-19. Using immunoSEQ multiplex PCR, the repertoire was profiled, and TCRdb retains in-frame clones only, with some absent. The repertoire holds around 95,000 clones, roughly 92% seen once, with approximately 2% in the top ten. Sequenced sample: peripheral blood. The source of these receptors is a man over 45 with active COVID-19.

This clone was counted a single time. The chain carries TRBV18 and TRBJ2-7; 7 bases are shared with TRBD1. In germline, CDR1 is KGHSH, CDR2 LQKENI. V lost 6 bases and J lost 2; bases outside the gene matches: 7. This CDR3 is built from 14 residues. CDR3 amino acids: CASSRDRSTYEQYV. The CDR3 DNA sequence: TGTGCCAGCTCCCGGGACAGATCCACCTACGAGCAGTACGTC.

The chain combines TRBV7-9 with TRBJ1-1; no clear D gene. This CDR3 has 12 residues. V lost 5 bases and J lost 9, with 13 bases in between. Germline CDR1 SEHNR, CDR2 FQNEAQ (reference sequence). Here the CDR3 reads CASSADGEKAFF. Written as DNA, the CDR3 is TGTGCCAGCAGCGCGGACGGGGAGAAAGCTTTCTTT.

There are a few counts of this clone. V and J are TRBV6-5 and TRBJ1-2; possibly TRBD1 for D (6 bases). V lost 8 bases and J 5 bases, leaving 21 bases between the germline ends. CDR3 length: 15 amino acids. Per germline, CDR1 MNHEY and CDR2 SVGAGI. In DNA, the CDR3 is TGTGCCAGCCAATTTAAGAACAGGGTAGGGTATGGCTACACCTTC. This translates into CASQFKNRVGYGYTF.

CDR3 region: CASSPQLYNEQFF. For the CDR3, the DNA is TGTGCCAGCAGCCCGCAGTTGTACAATGAGCAGTTCTTC. The chain carries TRBV11-1 and TRBJ2-1; D remains unclear. Germline CDR1 is SGHAT and CDR2 is FQDESV (reference sequence). The CDR3 is made up of 13 amino acids. The V end lost 5 bases, the J end lost 4 bases, and 9 bases lay between the germline ends.

This sequence joins TRBV7-9 and TRBJ2-5; TRBD2 matches at 7 bases. CDR1 SEHNR and CDR2 FQNEAQ come from the germline V gene (reference sequence). After removal of 4 bases from V and 2 bases from J, the junction contained 10 bases not matched to a gene. This CDR3 has 16 residues. In DNA, the CDR3 is TGTGCCAGCAGCTCTGTGGGGACTACCCTTCAAGAGACCCAGTACTTC. This codes for CASSSVGTTLQETQYF.

This clone was detected only a few times. The chain combines TRBV19 with TRBJ2-2; 8 nucleotides agree with TRBD1. This CDR3 is built from 14 residues. Germline V CDR1 and CDR2: LNHDA, SQIVND (reference sequence). J gave up 1 base and V 7 bases, and 2 bases lay outside the gene matches. CDR3 nucleotides: TGTGCCAGTAAAGGACAGGGGAACACCGGGGAGCTGTTTTTT. Translation gives CASKGQGNTGELFF.

This chain joins TRBV19 and TRBJ2-1; TRBD1 aligns across 7 bases. This CDR3 comprises 13 residues. Germline lookup yields CDR1 LNHDA and CDR2 SQIVND (reference sequence). J gave up 3 bases and V 9 bases, and 5 bases lay outside the gene matches. DNA of the CDR3: TGTGCCAGCCGGGACAGCAACTACAATGAGCAGTTCTTC. This sequence encodes CASRDSNYNEQFF.

V and J are TRBV6-2 or TRBV6-3 and TRBJ1-2, with unresolved D. There are 16 residues in the CDR3. Germline values: CDR1 MNHEY, CDR2 SVGEGT. The V and J ends lost 3 bases and 3 bases respectively, with 17 bases between them. DNA for the CDR3: TGTGCCAGCAGTTATTGGGAGACGAGCGAGGACTATGGCTACACCTTC. Its translation: CASSYWETSEDYGYTF.

This rearrangement joins TRBV6-5 to TRBJ2-3; TRBD1 matches at 7 bases. Germline values: CDR1 MNHEY, CDR2 SVGAGI. V lost 6 bases and J lost 4; bases outside the gene matches: 7. The CDR3 length is 14 residues. As DNA, the CDR3 is TGTGCCAGCAGACCGGGACAGACGTCAGATACGCAGTATTTT. Translation gives CASRPGQTSDTQYF.

The rearrangement uses TRBV4-2 and TRBJ1-5; D perhaps matches TRBD1 (5 bases). CDR3 size: 17 residues. Germline assignment: CDR1 LGHNA and CDR2 YNFKEQ. Trimming removed 0 bases from V and 2 bases from J, with 14 bases in between. CDR3 bases: TGTGCCAGCAGCCAAGATTCAGGGTTTAGGGGCAATCAGCCCCAGCATTTT. It codes for CASSQDSGFRGNQPQHF.

This chain links TRBV3-1 (or the pseudogene TRBV3-2) with TRBJ2-3; 14 nucleotides line up with TRBD2. This CDR3 is built from 17 residues. The germline gives CDR1 LGHDT, CDR2 YNNKEL (reference sequence). After removal of 4 bases from V and 6 bases from J, the junction contained 9 bases not matched to a gene. In DNA, the CDR3 is TGTGCCAGCAGCCTTGGACTAGCGGGAGGTACCTTTGATACGCAGTATTTT. Protein: CASSLGLAGGTFDTQYF.

V usage is TRBV20-1 and J usage is TRBJ2-1; 9 positions match TRBD2. V dropped 3 bases and J dropped 5; count of bases not matched to a gene: 8. CDR1 is DFQATT, CDR2 SNEGSKA, per germline (reference sequence). CDR3 length: 15 residues. The CDR3 DNA sequence: TGCAGTGCTAGTGTGGCGGGAGGGCCCAACAATGAGCAGTTCTTC. Translated, it gives CSASVAGGPNNEQFF.

This clone was seen once. J is TRBJ2-2 and V is TRBV7-2; the D gene is possibly TRBD1 (5 bases). Germline CDR1 is SGHTA and CDR2 is FQGNSA. The CDR3 is 14 amino acids. V was trimmed by 5 bases and J by 3 bases, leaving 10 bases between them. The CDR3 coding sequence is TGTGCCAGCAGCCCTGTGACAGACACCGGGGAGCTGTTTTTT. Its protein is CASSPVTDTGELFF.

This sequence joins TRBV24-1 and TRBJ2-2; 7 positions match TRBD1. Per the germline V gene, CDR1 is KGHDR and CDR2 is SFDVKD. The V gene end was trimmed by 4 bases and the J gene end by 4 bases; junction bases not matched to a gene: 11. CDR3 length: 17 amino acids. The CDR3 sequence: CATSDPGTERGTGELFF. CDR3 bases: TGTGCCACCAGTGACCCCGGGACAGAGAGGGGCACCGGGGAGCTGTTTTTT.

The V call is TRBV4-2, the J call TRBJ2-7; tentatively, D is TRBD2 (6 bases). This CDR3 contains 15 residues. Between the trimmed V and J ends, which lost 1 base and 0 bases, there was a span of 10 bases. Germline values: CDR1 LGHNA, CDR2 YNFKEQ. CDR3 DNA sequence: TGTGCCAGCAGCCAAGGAACAGCGGGCTCCTACGAGCAGTACTTC. Its protein is CASSQGTAGSYEQYF.

The chain employs TRBV19 and TRBJ2-3, with 9 bases lining up with TRBD2. The ends lost 7 bases at V and 4 bases at J; junction bases unmatched: 9. This CDR3 has 15 residues. The germline gives CDR1 LNHDA, CDR2 SQIVND (reference sequence). The CDR3, as DNA: TGTGCCAGTACAGAAACTAGCGGGCCCGCAGATACGCAGTATTTT. It translates to CASTETSGPADTQYF.

DNA for the CDR3: TGTGCCAGCAGCTTGACAGGTCCCACGCCCGAGCAGTACTTC. It codes for CASSLTGPTPEQYF. The chain joins TRBV7-8 to TRBJ2-7; D perhaps matches TRBD1 (6 bases). Trimming cost V 3 bases and J 6 bases, with 15 bases left between them. The CDR3 extends over 14 amino acids. Germline V gives CDR1 SGHVS, CDR2 FQNEAQ.

This chain links TRBV7-3 with TRBJ1-1; D is unclear. Trimming took off 2 bases at V and 1 base at J, with 8 bases between the two ends. Germline CDR1 is SGHTA and CDR2 is FQGTGA. This CDR3 is 14 amino acids long. CDR3 coding DNA: TGTGCCAGCAGCTTAGGCCCGGGGAACACTGAAGCTTTCTTT. It specifies CASSLGPGNTEAFF.

The chain links TRBV5-1 to TRBJ1-1; weak D call: TRBD1 (6 bases). Germline CDR1 and CDR2: SGHRS and YFSETQ. V shed 3 bases and J shed 2 bases, with 17 bases lying between them. The CDR3 runs 16 residues. DNA of the CDR3: TGCGCCAGCAGCTCACAGGGAAATAGGGCTAACACTGAAGCTTTCTTT. The encoded protein is CASSSQGNRANTEAFF. The whole variable domain, filled in from reference TRBV5-1 and TRBJ1-1, reads KAGVTQTPRYLIKTRGQQVTLSCSPISGHRSVSWYQQTPGQGLQFLFEYFSETQRNKGNFPGRFSGRQFSNSRSEMNVSTLELGDSALYLCASSSQGNRANTEAFFGQGTRLTVV.